This is a list of T cell receptor beta chains from one sample in a study of Ad26.COV2.S vaccination and SARS-CoV-2 variants. Libraries were prepared by immunoSEQ multiplex PCR; TCRdb keeps only in-frame clonotypes and omits some of them. The data hold 300,000 to 350,000 clones, with around 89% observed a single time. This material consisted of peripheral blood, taken in a trial of Ad26.COV2.S vaccine versus placebo. All receptors derive from a person between 18 and 65 years old who received the Ad26.COV2.S COVID-19 vaccine or a placebo. CDR3s include the opening cysteine and the closing phenylalanine or tryptophan. The D gene is left open where the match is weak. Clone sizes are given selectively: once, few, many, or a class where the clone is expanded.

CDR3 protein,CDR3 DNA,D gene,J gene,clone size,V gene
CSVVAELLNEQYF,TGCAGCGTTGTGGCGGAGCTACTGAACGAGCAGTACTTC,NA,TRBJ2-7,NA,TRBV29-1
CASSSVRDTDTQYF,TGTGCCAGTAGTTCGGTCAGGGACACAGATACGCAGTATTTT,NA,TRBJ2-3,few,TRBV19
CSVRQNTEAFF,TGCAGTGTTCGACAGAACACTGAAGCTTTCTTT,NA,TRBJ1-1,NA,TRBV20-1
CASSQLLTPTYEQYF,TGTGCCAGCAGCCAACTACTGACACCTACCTACGAGCAGTACTTC,NA,TRBJ2-7,few,TRBV4-2
CASSLPRQSNEQFF,TGCGCCAGCAGCTTGCCGCGACAGTCCAATGAGCAGTTCTTC,NA,TRBJ2-1,once,TRBV5-1
CASSSESANTGELFF,TGTGCCAGCAGTAGCGAGAGTGCGAACACCGGGGAGCTGTTTTTT,NA,TRBJ2-2,NA,TRBV6-4
CASSRSGSYNSPLHF,TGTGCCAGCAGTCGTAGCGGTTCCTATAATTCACCCCTCCACTTT,NA,TRBJ1-6,NA,TRBV6-5
CASSLAGQRYSNQPQHF,TGTGCCAGCAGCTTAGCGGGACAGCGCTATAGCAATCAGCCCCAGCATTTT,TRBD1,TRBJ1-5,NA,TRBV7-8
CASSYTGGGGYTF,TGTGCCAGCAGCTACACAGGGGGCGGTGGCTACACCTTC,TRBD1,TRBJ1-2,NA,TRBV5-8
CASRGGTSGRPTGANVLTF,TGTGCCAGTAGGGGGGGGACTAGCGGACGACCCACTGGGGCCAACGTCCTGACTTTC,TRBD2,TRBJ2-6,NA,TRBV19
CASSTGLDTGELFF,TGTGCCAGTAGTACAGGGTTGGACACCGGGGAGCTGTTTTTT,NA,TRBJ2-2,NA,TRBV19
CASSRFGGNEQFF,TGCGCCAGCAGCCGCTTTGGGGGCAATGAGCAGTTCTTC,NA,TRBJ2-1,NA,TRBV5-1
CASNGEGGHTDTQYF,TGTGCCAGTAACGGGGAAGGGGGCCACACAGATACGCAGTATTTT,TRBD1,TRBJ2-3,NA,TRBV19
CASSPGGGMGSYEQYF,TGTGCCAGCAGCCCAGGAGGAGGGATGGGATCCTACGAGCAGTACTTC,NA,TRBJ2-7,once,TRBV9
CASSATLYRVTTNEKLFF,TGTGCCAGCAGTGCCACTCTTTACAGGGTCACGACTAATGAAAAACTGTTTTTT,NA,TRBJ1-4,NA,TRBV6-1
CASSGLKTGYRETQYF,TGTGCCAGCAGTGGTCTAAAAACAGGGTATCGAGAGACCCAGTACTTC,NA,TRBJ2-5,NA,TRBV25-1
CSASLVHGGNSPLHF,TGCAGTGCTAGTCTGGTACATGGGGGTAATTCACCCCTCCACTTT,NA,TRBJ1-6,NA,TRBV20-1
CASSLSGAPYGYTF,TGTGCCAGCAGTTTATCAGGGGCCCCCTATGGCTACACCTTC,NA,TRBJ1-2,NA,TRBV28